The 30 T cell receptor beta chains presented below share a single source sample, sequenced in a study of human T cells and chemical hapten exposure. MiXCR, applied by TCRdb to the RACE reads, yields one record per CDR3 protein. The table lists some 64,000 distinct CDR3 sequences, roughly 9.6% of them singletons. Stated time point: patch test 3, about 24 weeks after DPC sensitization. Treatment meaning: therapeutic diphenylcyclopropenone sensitization with weekly scalp DPC. Sequencing used whole blood, obtained in connection with sensitization to the hapten diphenylcyclopropenone (DPC). These receptors all come from a young woman with alopecia areata. Some clones in this sample may be carry-over from other donors' samples.

This clonotype was seen more than once but under ten times. The genes are TRBV19 and TRBJ1-4; 7 bases align to TRBD1. Germline values: CDR1 LNHDA, CDR2 SQIVND (reference sequence). Trimming at V came to 3 bases and at J to 6 bases, leaving 4 bases not matched to a gene. The CDR3 consists of 14 residues. CDR3 sequence: CASSIQGGDEKLFF. For the CDR3, the DNA is TGTGCCAGTAGTATTCAAGGGGGCGATGAAAAACTGTTTTTT.

The rearrangement joins TRBV11-2 to TRBJ2-1; TRBD1 matches 8 bases. The CDR3 loop spans 15 amino acids. CDR1 and CDR2 (germline): SGHAT, FQNNGV. V was clipped by 0 bases and J by 4 bases; unmatched bases: 2. DNA for the CDR3: TGTGCCAGCAGCTTAGACAGGGGGCCGTACAATGAGCAGTTCTTC. It translates to CASSLDRGPYNEQFF.

Comment on this clonotype: A clone one base away is much larger, so this may be a read error. The genes are TRBV18 and TRBJ1-6; 8 bases align to TRBD1. Per the germline V gene, CDR1 is KGHSH and CDR2 is LQKENI. This CDR3 spans 15 amino acids. The CDR3 DNA is TGTGCCAGCTCACTTACGGACAGGGTTGAATCACCCCACCACTTT. Its protein is CASSLTDRVESPHHF.

This clonotype turned up a few times. The chain recombines TRBV5-6 with TRBJ2-1; possibly TRBD1 or TRBD2 for D (6 bases each). The germline gives CDR1 SGHDT, CDR2 YYEEEE. Trimming shortened V by 3 bases and J by 3 bases, and 13 bases separated the two germline ends. The CDR3 spans 15 residues. The CDR3 protein is CASSSTRGDYNEQFF. CDR3 nucleotide sequence: TGTGCCAGCAGCTCCACTAGGGGGGACTACAATGAGCAGTTCTTC. Looking up the rest from reference TRBV5-6 and TRBJ2-1 gives the full variable domain: DAGVTQSPTHLIKTRGQQVTLRCSPKSGHDTVSWYQQALGQGPQFIFQYYEEEERQRGNFPDRFSGHQFPNYSSELNVNALLLGDSALYLCASSSTRGDYNEQFFGPGTRLTVL.

The rearrangement uses TRBV11-2 and TRBJ2-3; perhaps TRBD1 as D (5 bases). V was clipped by 1 base and J by 0 bases, with 11 bases between them. The CDR3 has 16 amino acids. The germline CDR1 and CDR2 sequences are SGHAT and FQNNGV. The CDR3 spells CASSLGTGYSTDTQYF. Here the CDR3 DNA reads TGTGCCAGCAGCTTAGGAACAGGATACAGCACAGATACGCAGTATTTT.

This clonotype has a count of ten or more. V usage is TRBV5-6 and J usage is TRBJ2-5; D gene ambiguous. This CDR3 contains 14 residues. Trimming pared 3 bases from V and 5 bases from J, leaving 14 bases between. Germline lookup yields CDR1 SGHDT and CDR2 YYEEEE. The DNA of the CDR3 is TGTGCCAGCAGCTCCTCGGATACGTTGGAGACCCAGTACTTC. The encoded protein is CASSSSDTLETQYF.

The rearrangement links TRBV4-3 to TRBJ2-2; D gene unclear. Germline lookup yields CDR1 LGHNA and CDR2 YSLEER. The CDR3 is made up of 15 amino acids. V was pared by 0 bases and J by 5 bases, with 10 bases between. DNA for the CDR3: TGCGCCAGCAGCCAAGAAACAGCAGCAACCGGGGAGCTGTTTTTT. Encoded protein: CASSQETAATGELFF.

Ten or more counts support this clonotype. This chain links TRBV3-1 with TRBJ2-1; D unclear. Germline V CDR1 and CDR2: LGHDT, YNNKEL (reference sequence). The CDR3 runs to 15 residues. V was cut by 2 bases and J by 3 bases, with 11 bases left in between. Here the CDR3 reads CASSQNSGFYNEQFF. The CDR3 bases are TGTGCCAGCAGCCAAAATTCCGGGTTCTACAATGAGCAGTTCTTC.

The rearrangement links TRBV7-9 to TRBJ1-2; possible D gene TRBD1, 6 bases. Trimming removed 1 base from V and 8 bases from J, with 11 bases in between. Germline V lookup: CDR1 SEHNR, CDR2 FQNEAQ (reference sequence). This CDR3 spans 13 amino acids. CDR3 region: CASSLEAGVGYTF. For the CDR3, the DNA is TGTGCCAGCAGCTTAGAGGCAGGGGTCGGCTACACCTTC.

The chain recombines TRBV11-2 with TRBJ1-1; D remains ambiguous. The CDR3 is made up of 13 amino acids. V lost 2 bases and J lost 11, with 15 bases in between. Germline V lookup: CDR1 SGHAT, CDR2 FQNNGV. Here the CDR3 DNA reads TGTGCCAGCAGCTTATTGGGCAGCTCTTTGGCTTTCTTT. The encoded protein is CASSLLGSSLAFF. The variable domain in full, completed from reference TRBV11-2 and TRBJ1-1, reads EAGVAQSPRYKIIEKRQSVAFWCNPISGHATLYWYQQILGQGPKLLIQFQNNGVVDDSQLPKDRFSAERLKGVDSTLKIQPAKLEDSAVYLCASSLLGSSLAFFGQGTRLTVV.

This clonotype was detected only a few times. The V gene is TRBV20-1, the J gene TRBJ2-7; no clear D gene. From germline, CDR1 is DFQATT and CDR2 SNEGSKA (reference sequence). The CDR3 runs 12 residues. V lost 1 base to trimming and J lost 3 bases, with 7 bases between them. CDR3 bases: TGCAGTGCTAGAGCCTCCCGCTACGAGCAGTACTTC. It codes for CSARASRYEQYF.

The rearrangement links TRBV28 to TRBJ1-4; 11 nucleotides line up with TRBD1. V dropped 7 bases and J dropped 6; count of bases not matched to a gene: 13. The CDR3 extends over 17 amino acids. Germline V gene sequence: CDR1 MDHEN, CDR2 SYDVKM. The CDR3 loop reads CASNYFSRDRGDEKLFF. For the CDR3, the DNA is TGTGCCAGCAACTACTTTAGCCGGGACAGGGGGGATGAAAAACTGTTTTTT.

This clonotype has at least ten counts. J is TRBJ1-3 and V is TRBV6-5, with D unresolved. This CDR3 comprises 14 residues. V was trimmed by 6 bases and J by 0 bases, leaving 9 bases between them. CDR1 is MNHEY, CDR2 SVGAGI, per germline. This CDR3 is CASRARFSGNTIYF. CDR3 coding DNA: TGTGCCAGCAGGGCCCGTTTCTCTGGAAACACCATATATTTT.

The sample holds many counts of this clonotype. The CDR3 loop reads CASSPDRLSLNEKLFF. Written as DNA, the CDR3 is TGTGCCAGCAGCCCGGACAGGCTGTCACTTAATGAAAAACTGTTTTTT. The rearrangement joins TRBV12-3 or TRBV12-4 to TRBJ1-4; 7 bases match TRBD1. J lost 4 bases, V lost 6 bases, and 11 bases had no gene match. There are 16 residues in the CDR3.

V and J are TRBV5-1 and TRBJ2-3; tentative D call: TRBD2 (6 bases). V lost 1 base to trimming and J lost 3 bases, with 12 bases between them. The CDR3 length is 15 residues. Per the germline V gene, CDR1 is SGHRS and CDR2 is YFSETQ. CDR3: CASSLRDAGTDTQYF. CDR3 in DNA: TGCGCCAGCAGCTTGAGGGATGCGGGGACAGATACGCAGTATTTT.

There are a few counts of this clonotype. This sequence joins TRBV29-1 and TRBJ2-7; 7 bases match TRBD1. J gave up 0 bases and V 5 bases, and 7 bases lay outside the gene matches. The CDR3 contains 14 residues. From germline, CDR1 is SQVTM and CDR2 ANQGSEA. The CDR3 region is CSVLTGQVSYEQYF. DNA of the CDR3: TGCAGCGTTTTAACCGGACAGGTCTCCTACGAGCAGTACTTC.

This clonotype has a count of ten or more. The chain couples TRBV7-8 to TRBJ2-3; 8 bases align to TRBD2. The CDR3 extends over 18 amino acids. Germline V CDR1 and CDR2: SGHVS, FQNEAQ. The junction had 25 bases not matched to a gene; V was cut back by 11 bases and J by 6 bases. The CDR3, as DNA: TGTGCCGGCACCGATCTGAGGACTAGCTCACGGAATAAGGATACGCAGTATTTT. Protein sequence: CAGTDLRTSSRNKDTQYF.

The chain combines TRBV9 with TRBJ1-1; D is ambiguous. Between the trimmed V and J ends, which lost 0 bases and 8 bases, there was a span of 17 bases. This CDR3 is built from 15 residues. Germline lookup yields CDR1 SGDLS and CDR2 YYNGEE. Written as DNA, the CDR3 is TGTGCCAGCAGCGTAGGAATGGTGAAAAATTCCGAAGCTTTCTTT. Its protein is CASSVGMVKNSEAFF. The whole variable domain, remainder taken from reference TRBV9 and TRBJ1-1, is DSGVTQTPKHLITATGQRVTLRCSPRSGDLSVYWYQQSLDQGLQFLIQYYNGEERAKGNILERFSAQQFPDLHSELNLSSLELGDSALYFCASSVGMVKNSEAFFGQGTRLTVV.

This clonotype was detected a few times. The rearrangement links TRBV7-2 to TRBJ1-5, with no clear D. Germline V lookup: CDR1 SGHTA, CDR2 FQGNSA. Deletions cut 5 bases from V and 6 bases from J, with 14 bases between. This CDR3 is built from 14 residues. The DNA of the CDR3 is TGTGCCAGCAGCCTAACAAAACGGGCTCAGCCCCAGCATTTT. Translation gives CASSLTKRAQPQHF.

The sample holds many counts of this clonotype. The chain links TRBV5-1 to TRBJ2-3; TRBD2 aligns across 10 bases. The CDR3 has 14 amino acids. V dropped 0 bases and J dropped 5; count of bases not matched to a gene: 0. Looked up from germline, CDR1 is SGHRS and CDR2 is YFSETQ. CDR3 in DNA: TGCGCCAGCAGCTTGGCTAGCGGGAGAGATACGCAGTATTTT. Protein: CASSLASGRDTQYF.

This clonotype was recorded a few times. The CDR3: CSVGRAWAYNEQFF. As DNA, the CDR3 is TGCAGCGTTGGACGGGCATGGGCCTACAATGAGCAGTTCTTC. V usage is TRBV29-1 and J usage is TRBJ2-1, with D hard to call. V was cut by 4 bases and J by 2 bases, with 12 bases left in between. CDR3 size: 14 residues. In germline, CDR1 is SQVTM, CDR2 ANQGSEA.

V gene TRBV12-3 or TRBV12-4 combines with J gene TRBJ2-7; D not resolved. The CDR3 sequence is 12 residues long. Trimming left V 2 bases short and J 7 bases short, with 9 bases between. The CDR3 is CASSLYPREQYF. The CDR3 coding sequence is TGTGCCAGCAGTTTATACCCCAGGGAGCAGTACTTC.

This clonotype was counted at least ten times. The chain carries TRBV11-2 and TRBJ2-7, with 13 bases identical to TRBD2. V lost 5 bases, J lost 4 bases, and 5 bases stayed unmatched. Germline CDR1 and CDR2: SGHAT and FQNNGV. The CDR3 covers 15 residues. CDR3 nucleotide sequence: TGTGCCAGCAGCCTGACTAGCGGGGGGTTATACGAGCAGTACTTC. Translating gives CASSLTSGGLYEQYF.

At least ten counts were recorded for this clonotype. V and J are TRBV5-1 and TRBJ2-1; 7 positions agree with TRBD1. The junction had 10 bases not matched to a gene; V was cut back by 4 bases and J by 3 bases. The CDR3 covers 16 residues. CDR1 is SGHRS, CDR2 YFSETQ, per germline. This chain's CDR3 is CASSQNRDSNYNEQFF. The DNA of the CDR3 is TGCGCCAGCAGCCAGAACCGGGACAGTAACTACAATGAGCAGTTCTTC.

This clonotype was found many times. DNA for the CDR3: TGTGCCAGCAGCGTCCGGGACCACTCCTACAATGAGCAGTTCTTC. Translation gives CASSVRDHSYNEQFF. This sequence joins TRBV9 and TRBJ2-1; TRBD1 or TRBD2 may be the D gene (5 bases each). With 2 bases removed from V and 0 bases from J, the gap between germline ends came to 9 bases. Per germline, CDR1 SGDLS and CDR2 YYNGEE. This CDR3 comprises 15 residues.

Ten or more counts support this clonotype. J is TRBJ2-3 and V is TRBV10-3; D tentatively reads TRBD1 or TRBD2 (6 bases each). Trimming shortened V by 5 bases and J by 0 bases, and 15 bases separated the two germline ends. CDR1 and CDR2 from the germline V gene are ENHRY and SYGVKD. This CDR3 spans 16 amino acids. The CDR3 reads CAISLGGNPSTDTQYF. CDR3 in DNA: TGTGCCATCAGTTTAGGGGGGAACCCTAGCACAGATACGCAGTATTTT.

This clonotype has only a few counts. CDR3 sequence reads: CSARVLAGAQRAQYF. The CDR3 DNA is TGCAGTGCTAGAGTATTAGCGGGAGCTCAGCGGGCCCAGTACTTC. V gene TRBV20-1 combines with J gene TRBJ2-5; 9 nucleotides agree with TRBD2. CDR1 and CDR2 (germline): DFQATT, SNEGSKA (reference sequence). V was pared by 1 base and J by 9 bases, with 12 bases of the junction left unmatched. This CDR3 is built from 15 residues.

The chain uses TRBV9 and TRBJ2-6; D is unclear. Trimming took off 0 bases at V and 0 bases at J, with 1 base between the two ends. Germline lookup yields CDR1 SGDLS and CDR2 YYNGEE. CDR3 length equals 14 residues. CDR3 nucleotides: TGTGCCAGCAGCGTAGCCTCTGGGGCCAACGTCCTGACTTTC. Amino acids: CASSVASGANVLTF. Using reference TRBV9 and TRBJ2-6 for the parts outside the CDR3, the full variable domain is DSGVTQTPKHLITATGQRVTLRCSPRSGDLSVYWYQQSLDQGLQFLIQYYNGEERAKGNILERFSAQQFPDLHSELNLSSLELGDSALYFCASSVASGANVLTFGAGSRLTVL.

The table lists this clonotype with a few counts. V and J are TRBV3-1 and TRBJ2-3, with 7 bases matching TRBD2. Germline CDR1 is LGHDT and CDR2 is YNNKEL (reference sequence). The ends lost 0 bases at V and 6 bases at J; junction bases unmatched: 6. This CDR3 is built from 15 residues. The CDR3 region is CASSQEERGSDTQYF. CDR3 sequence (DNA): TGTGCCAGCAGCCAAGAGGAGCGGGGTAGTGATACGCAGTATTTT.

This clonotype was recorded many times. The chain combines TRBV9 with TRBJ2-5; 9 bases fit TRBD1. V gave up 3 bases and J gave up 9 bases; unmatched junction bases: 9. Per germline, CDR1 SGDLS and CDR2 YYNGEE. This CDR3 region has 14 residues. This CDR3 is CASSGGQGSRSQYF. CDR3 nucleotides: TGTGCCAGCAGCGGAGGACAGGGGAGCCGTTCCCAGTACTTC.